This T cell receptor beta chain was profiled in a study of T cell responses to AZD1222 COVID-19 vaccine. Only in-frame clones appear in the TCRdb table, and some are missing; sequencing was by immunoSEQ multiplex PCR. Of more than 100,000 clones in the sample, around 90% were seen once. The sequencing used peripheral blood, collected on day 0 of AZD1222 vaccination. This sequence was found in an adult in good health.

The CDR3 here is CASSFTGSGYNEQFF. The CDR3 DNA reads as TGTGCCAGCAGCTTCACGGGTTCGGGCTACAATGAGCAGTTCTTC. The J gene is TRBJ2-1, the V gene TRBV7-2; D is undetermined. V was shortened by 3 bases and J by 3 bases, with 12 bases between the two germline ends. The CDR3 is 15 residues long. From germline, CDR1 is SGHTA and CDR2 FQGNSA.